This T cell receptor beta chain was profiled in a study of early T cells in non-severe SARS-CoV-2 infection. TCRdb passed the 5' RACE reads through MiXCR, listing each CDR3 protein once. Among about 33,000 distinct CDR3 sequences listed, around 4.6% were seen once. The table lists this clonotype with many counts. There are 16 residues in the CDR3. Germline V gene lookup returns CDR1 LGHNA and CDR2 YNFKEQ. V gave up 0 bases and J gave up 8 bases, with 17 bases separating them. Sequenced: whole blood. This clonotype was obtained from an adult who was a healthcare worker with PCR-confirmed SARS-CoV-2 infection or an uninfected control (not recorded which). This rearrangement joins TRBV4-2 to TRBJ2-4; D is perhaps TRBD1 or TRBD2 (5 bases each). The CDR3 DNA follows: TGTGCCAGCAGCCAAGATCGGTTGAGAGGGGCGTACATTCAGTACTTC. Encoded protein: CASSQDRLRGAYIQYF.